This T cell receptor (beta chain) appears in the sequencing data of a study of T cells in tuberculosis. Profiled with immunoSEQ multiplex PCR; TCRdb holds only in-frame clones, not every one. Of about 22,000 clones listed, around 85% are singletons. V gave up 6 bases and J gave up 2 bases, with 14 bases separating them. From germline, CDR1 is MNHNS and CDR2 SASEGT. The CDR3 contains 14 residues. As for time point: new active TB diagnosis, blood taken before or within 7 days of starting treatment. This sequence was found in an adult with tuberculosis. This chain connects TRBV6-1 to TRBJ2-7; weak D call: TRBD1 (6 bases). The specimen comprised PBMCs, sampled at tuberculosis diagnosis. CDR3 sequence: CASSLTGETYEQYF. The CDR3, as DNA: TGTGCCAGCAGCTTGACAGGCGAAACCTACGAGCAGTACTTC.